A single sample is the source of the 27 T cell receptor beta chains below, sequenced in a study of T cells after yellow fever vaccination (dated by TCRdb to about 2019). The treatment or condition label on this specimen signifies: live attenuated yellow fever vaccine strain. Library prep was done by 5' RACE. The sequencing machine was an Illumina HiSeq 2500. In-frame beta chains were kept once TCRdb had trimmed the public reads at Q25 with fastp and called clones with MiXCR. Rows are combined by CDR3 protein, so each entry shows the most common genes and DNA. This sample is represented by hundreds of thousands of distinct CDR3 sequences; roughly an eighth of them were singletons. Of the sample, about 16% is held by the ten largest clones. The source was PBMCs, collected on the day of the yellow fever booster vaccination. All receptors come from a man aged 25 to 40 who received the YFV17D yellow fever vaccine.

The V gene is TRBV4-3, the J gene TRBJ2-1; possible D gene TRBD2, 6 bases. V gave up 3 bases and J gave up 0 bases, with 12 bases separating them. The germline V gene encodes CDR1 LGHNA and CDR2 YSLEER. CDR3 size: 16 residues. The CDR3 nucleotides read TGCGCCAGCAGCCAGGGTCTAGCGAGCTCCTACAATGAGCAGTTCTTC. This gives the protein CASSQGLASSYNEQFF.

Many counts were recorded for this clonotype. The CDR3 nucleotides are TGTGCCAGCAGCGACACAGGGGGCAATGGCTACACCTTC. This sequence encodes CASSDTGGNGYTF. V usage is TRBV5-6 and J usage is TRBJ1-2; TRBD1 aligns across 9 bases. V lost 4 bases to trimming and J lost 6 bases; unmatched junction nucleotides: 4. The V gene's germline CDR1 is SGHDT and CDR2 YYEEEE. This CDR3 region has 13 residues. Full variable domain (missing parts from reference TRBV5-6 and TRBJ1-2): DAGVTQSPTHLIKTRGQQVTLRCSPKSGHDTVSWYQQALGQGPQFIFQYYEEEERQRGNFPDRFSGHQFPNYSSELNVNALLLGDSALYLCASSDTGGNGYTFGSGTRLTVV.

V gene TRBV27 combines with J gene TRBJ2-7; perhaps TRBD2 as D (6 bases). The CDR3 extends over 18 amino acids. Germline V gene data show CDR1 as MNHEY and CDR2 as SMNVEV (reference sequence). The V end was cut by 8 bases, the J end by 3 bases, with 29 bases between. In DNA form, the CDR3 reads TGTGCCAGCTCACCCAATTTCATCCGTCGGGGACTTAACTACGAGCAGTACTTC. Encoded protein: CASSPNFIRRGLNYEQYF.

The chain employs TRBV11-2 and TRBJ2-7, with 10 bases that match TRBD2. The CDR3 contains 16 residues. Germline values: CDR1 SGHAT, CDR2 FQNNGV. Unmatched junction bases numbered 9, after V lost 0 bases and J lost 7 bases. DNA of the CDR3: TGTGCCAGCAGCTTAGATTTGGCTAGCGGGAGTGGGGAGCAGTACTTC. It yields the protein CASSLDLASGSGEQYF.

The CDR3 DNA reads TGCAGTGCTTCCGACGGCGGGGGGGGCTACACCTTC. It translates to CSASDGGGGYTF. The V call is TRBV20-1, the J call TRBJ1-2; D is possibly TRBD1 (5 bases). Per germline, CDR1 DFQATT and CDR2 SNEGSKA (reference sequence). V dropped 5 bases and J dropped 8 bases, with 15 bases sitting between them. The CDR3 consists of 12 residues.

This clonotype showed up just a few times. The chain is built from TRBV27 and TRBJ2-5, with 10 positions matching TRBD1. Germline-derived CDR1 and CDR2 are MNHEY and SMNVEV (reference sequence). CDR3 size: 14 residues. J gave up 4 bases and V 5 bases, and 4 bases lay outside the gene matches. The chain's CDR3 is CASSTGQGVETQYF. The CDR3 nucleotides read TGTGCCAGCAGTACCGGACAGGGGGTAGAGACCCAGTACTTC.

The CDR3, as DNA: TGCGCCAGCAGCCAAGAACCAGGGACTAGCCGTGAGCAGTTCTTC. Protein: CASSQEPGTSREQFF. The chain carries TRBV4-3 and TRBJ2-1; the match to TRBD2 covers 9 bases. The CDR3 is 15 amino acids. Unmatched junction bases numbered 6, after V lost 0 bases and J lost 9 bases. The germline V gene encodes CDR1 LGHNA and CDR2 YSLEER.

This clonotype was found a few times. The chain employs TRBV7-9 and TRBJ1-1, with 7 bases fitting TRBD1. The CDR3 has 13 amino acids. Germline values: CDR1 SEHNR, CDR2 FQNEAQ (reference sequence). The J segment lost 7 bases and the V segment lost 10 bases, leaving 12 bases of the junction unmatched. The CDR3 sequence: CAIHRGEHVEAFF. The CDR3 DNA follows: TGTGCCATTCACAGGGGAGAACATGTTGAAGCTTTCTTT.

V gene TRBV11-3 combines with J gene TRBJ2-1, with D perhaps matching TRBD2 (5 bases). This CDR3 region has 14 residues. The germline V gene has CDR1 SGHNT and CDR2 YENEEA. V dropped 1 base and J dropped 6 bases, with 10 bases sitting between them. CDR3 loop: CASSLGLSTNEQFF. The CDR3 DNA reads TGTGCCAGCAGCTTAGGACTATCTACCAATGAGCAGTTCTTC.

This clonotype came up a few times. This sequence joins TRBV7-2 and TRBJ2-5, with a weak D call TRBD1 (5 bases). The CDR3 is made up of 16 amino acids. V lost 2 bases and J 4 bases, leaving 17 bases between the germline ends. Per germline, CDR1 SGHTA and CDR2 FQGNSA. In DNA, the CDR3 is TGTGCCAGCAGCTTATGGCCGCAGGGTTTAGGAGAGACCCAGTACTTC. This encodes CASSLWPQGLGETQYF.

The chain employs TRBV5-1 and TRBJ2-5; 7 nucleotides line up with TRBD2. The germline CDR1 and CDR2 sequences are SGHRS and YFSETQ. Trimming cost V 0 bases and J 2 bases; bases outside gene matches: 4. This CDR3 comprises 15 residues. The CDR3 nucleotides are TGCGCCAGCAGCTTGGCTTATAGCGGGCAAGAGACCCAGTACTTC. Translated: CASSLAYSGQETQYF.

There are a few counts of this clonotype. The CDR3 loop is CASSSGTGTDDGYTF. The DNA of the CDR3 is TGCGCCAGCAGCTCGGGGACCGGGACCGACGATGGCTACACCTTC. The gene calls are TRBV5-1 and TRBJ1-2; maybe TRBD1 (5 bases). Trimming removed 3 bases at V and 6 bases at J, with 18 bases between. The CDR3 has 15 amino acids. Germline V gene data show CDR1 as SGHRS and CDR2 as YFSETQ.

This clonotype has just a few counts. Written as DNA, the CDR3 is TGTGCCAGCAGACCCCGCGGTGGCGCTAGCGGGAGTTACGAGCAGTACTTC. Translating it yields CASRPRGGASGSYEQYF. The chain carries TRBV6-7 and TRBJ2-7; 10 bases are shared with TRBD2. TRBV6-7 is annotated as an ORF whose role is uncertain. CDR3 length: 17 amino acids. With 6 bases clipped from V and 4 bases from J, the junction kept 15 bases outside the gene matches.

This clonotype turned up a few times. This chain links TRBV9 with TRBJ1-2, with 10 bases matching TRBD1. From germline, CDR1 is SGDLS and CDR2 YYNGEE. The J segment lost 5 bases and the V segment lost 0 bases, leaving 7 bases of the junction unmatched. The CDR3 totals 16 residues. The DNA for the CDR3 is TGTGCCAGCAGCGTAGAAGGACAGGGGGTCGGGTATGGCTACACCTTC. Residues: CASSVEGQGVGYGYTF.

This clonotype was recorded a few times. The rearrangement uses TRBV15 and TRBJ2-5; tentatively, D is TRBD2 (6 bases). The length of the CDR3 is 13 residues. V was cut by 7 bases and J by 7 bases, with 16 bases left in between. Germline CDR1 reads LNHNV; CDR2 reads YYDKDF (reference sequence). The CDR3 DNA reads TGTGCCACCAAATTCGGAGCGGAGGGGACCCAGTACTTC. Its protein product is CATKFGAEGTQYF. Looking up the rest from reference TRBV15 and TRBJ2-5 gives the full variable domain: DAMVIQNPRYQVTQFGKPVTLSCSQTLNHNVMYWYQQKSSQAPKLLFHYYDKDFNNEADTPDNFQSRRPNTSFCFLDIRSPGLGDTAMYLCATKFGAEGTQYFGPGTRLLVL.

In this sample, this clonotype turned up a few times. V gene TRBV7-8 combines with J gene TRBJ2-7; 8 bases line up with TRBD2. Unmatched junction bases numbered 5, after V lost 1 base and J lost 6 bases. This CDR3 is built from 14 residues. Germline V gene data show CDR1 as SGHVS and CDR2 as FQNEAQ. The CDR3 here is CASSLGAGGVEQYF. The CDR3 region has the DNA TGTGCCAGCAGCTTAGGGGCGGGAGGAGTCGAGCAGTACTTC.

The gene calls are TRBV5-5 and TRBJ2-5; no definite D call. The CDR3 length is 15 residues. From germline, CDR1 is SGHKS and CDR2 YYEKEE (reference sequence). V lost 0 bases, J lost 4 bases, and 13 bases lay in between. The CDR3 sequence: CASSLEGFGRETQYF. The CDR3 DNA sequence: TGTGCCAGCAGCTTGGAAGGATTCGGTCGAGAGACCCAGTACTTC. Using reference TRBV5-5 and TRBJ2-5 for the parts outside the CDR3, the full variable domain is DAGVTQSPTHLIKTRGQQVTLRCSPISGHKSVSWYQQVLGQGPQFIFQYYEKEERGRGNFPDRFSARQFPNYSSELNVNALLLGDSALYLCASSLEGFGRETQYFGPGTRLLVL.

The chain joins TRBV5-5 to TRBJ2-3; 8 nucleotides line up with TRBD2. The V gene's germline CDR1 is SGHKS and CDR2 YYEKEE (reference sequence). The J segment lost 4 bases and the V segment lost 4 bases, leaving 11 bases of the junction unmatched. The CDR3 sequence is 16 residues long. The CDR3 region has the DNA TGTGCCAGCAGCCATCCCGGGACTAGTTTCCCAGATACGCAGTATTTT. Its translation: CASSHPGTSFPDTQYF.

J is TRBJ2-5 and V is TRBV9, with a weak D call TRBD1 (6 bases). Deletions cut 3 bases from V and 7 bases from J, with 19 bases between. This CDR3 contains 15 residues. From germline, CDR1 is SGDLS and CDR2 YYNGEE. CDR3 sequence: CASSEGEAAVGTQYF. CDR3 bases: TGTGCCAGCAGCGAGGGGGAAGCGGCCGTGGGGACCCAGTACTTC. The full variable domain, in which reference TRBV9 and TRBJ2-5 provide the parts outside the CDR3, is DSGVTQTPKHLITATGQRVTLRCSPRSGDLSVYWYQQSLDQGLQFLIQYYNGEERAKGNILERFSAQQFPDLHSELNLSSLELGDSALYFCASSEGEAAVGTQYFGPGTRLLVL.

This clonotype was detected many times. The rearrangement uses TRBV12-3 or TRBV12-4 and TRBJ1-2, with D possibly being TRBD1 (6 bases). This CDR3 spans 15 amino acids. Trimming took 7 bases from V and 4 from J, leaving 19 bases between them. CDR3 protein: CASNPGDARGYGYTF. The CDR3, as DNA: TGTGCCAGCAATCCAGGGGACGCCCGGGGCTATGGCTACACCTTC.

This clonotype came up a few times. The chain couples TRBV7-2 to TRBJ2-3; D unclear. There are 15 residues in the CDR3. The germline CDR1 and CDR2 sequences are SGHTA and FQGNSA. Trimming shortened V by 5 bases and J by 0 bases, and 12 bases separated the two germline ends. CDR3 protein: CASSPLVESTDTQYF. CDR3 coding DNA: TGTGCCAGCAGCCCCCTTGTGGAGAGCACAGATACGCAGTATTTT.

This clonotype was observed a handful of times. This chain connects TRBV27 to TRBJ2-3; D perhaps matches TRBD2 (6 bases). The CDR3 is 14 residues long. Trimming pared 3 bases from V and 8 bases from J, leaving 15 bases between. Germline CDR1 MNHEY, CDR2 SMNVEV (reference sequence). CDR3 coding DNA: TGTGCCAGCAGTTTCGGCCTAGCGCTGGGTACGCAGTATTTT. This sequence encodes CASSFGLALGTQYF.

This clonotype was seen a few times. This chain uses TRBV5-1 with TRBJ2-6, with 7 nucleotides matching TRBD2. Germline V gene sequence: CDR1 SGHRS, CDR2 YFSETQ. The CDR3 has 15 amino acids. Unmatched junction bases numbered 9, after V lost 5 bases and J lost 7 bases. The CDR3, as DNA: TGCGCCAGCAGTAGCGGCGGGGGAGATGCCAACGTCCTGACTTTC. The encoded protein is CASSSGGGDANVLTF.

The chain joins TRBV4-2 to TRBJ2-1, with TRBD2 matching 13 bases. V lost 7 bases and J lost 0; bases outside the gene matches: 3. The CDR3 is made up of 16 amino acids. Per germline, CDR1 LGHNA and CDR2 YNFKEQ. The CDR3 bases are TGTGCCAGCACCCGACTAGCGGGAGGCTCCTACAATGAGCAGTTCTTC. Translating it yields CASTRLAGGSYNEQFF.

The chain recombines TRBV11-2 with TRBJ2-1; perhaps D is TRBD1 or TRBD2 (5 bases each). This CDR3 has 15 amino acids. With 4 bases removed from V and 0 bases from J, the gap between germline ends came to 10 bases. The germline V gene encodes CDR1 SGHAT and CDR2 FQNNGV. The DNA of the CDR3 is TGTGCCAGCAGCTCCCGGGACCGCTCCTACAATGAGCAGTTCTTC. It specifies CASSSRDRSYNEQFF.

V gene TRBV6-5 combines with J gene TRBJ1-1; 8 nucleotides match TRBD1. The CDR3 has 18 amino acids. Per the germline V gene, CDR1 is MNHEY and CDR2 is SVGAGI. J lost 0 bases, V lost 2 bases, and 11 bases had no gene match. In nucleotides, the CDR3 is TGTGCCAGCAGTTACGACAGGGGCGCAATAGGGGTGAACACTGAAGCTTTCTTT. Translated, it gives CASSYDRGAIGVNTEAFF.

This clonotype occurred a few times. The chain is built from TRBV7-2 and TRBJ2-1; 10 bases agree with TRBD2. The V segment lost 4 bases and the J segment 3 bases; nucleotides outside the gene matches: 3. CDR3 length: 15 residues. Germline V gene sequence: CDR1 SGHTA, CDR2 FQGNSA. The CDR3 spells CASSYLAGVYNEQFF. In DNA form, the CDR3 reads TGTGCCAGCAGCTACCTAGCGGGGGTCTACAATGAGCAGTTCTTC.